What follows is one T cell receptor (beta chain) and its context. Its specificity is unknown. This entry belongs to a study of beta chain features in type 1 diabetes. Study details: What patients shared with healthy donors was a similar profile of age, gender and cell yields. Whole-study findings and limits: Patients and controls would share equally any PCR tilt toward shorter templates. Moderate but significant shortening of TCRB CDR3s was recorded in all four CD4+ subsets from Type 1 diabetes patients.

This CDR3 is built from 13 residues. The germline CDR1 and CDR2 sequences are GTSNPN and SVGIG (reference sequence). J lost 5 bases, V lost 2 bases, and 1 base had no gene match. Sorted populations all exceeded 98% purity. All of the isolated RNA was reverse transcribed, so expressed TCRB transcripts were sequenced. Samples of naive, central memory and regulatory T cells yielded a mean of about 3.4 million reads. The assay was immunoSEQ multiplex PCR, and TCRdb's table has in-frame clones only and misses some. The data hold about 160,000 clones, with approximately 8% observed a single time. The chain carries TRBV30 and TRBJ1-5; 9 bases align to TRBD1. Sequencing input: central memory CD4+ T cells from blood. The source of this sequence is a woman aged 40-49 years with type 1 diabetes. In DNA, the CDR3 is TGTGCCTGGAGTACAGGGGGCGATCAGCCCCAGCATTTT. Its protein product is CAWSTGGDQPQHF.